A single sample is the source of the 24 T cell receptor beta chains below, sequenced in a study of neurological immune-mediated disorders. TCRdb re-derived calls from the 5' RACE reads in MiXCR, one entry per CDR3 protein. The top ten clones hold 2% to 2.5% of a sample with some 38,000 distinct CDR3 sequences, 3.8% of them seen once. Input material: PBMCs. All receptors come from a man in his thirties or forties with multiple sclerosis.

The chain links TRBV19 to TRBJ2-1, with TRBD2 matching 8 bases. J gave up 3 bases and V 3 bases, and 4 bases lay outside the gene matches. The CDR3 is 15 residues long. The germline gives CDR1 LNHDA, CDR2 SQIVND (reference sequence). The chain's CDR3 is CASSIRAGDYNEQFF. The CDR3 DNA is TGTGCCAGTAGTATTCGAGCGGGAGACTACAATGAGCAGTTCTTC. The whole variable domain, remainder taken from reference TRBV19 and TRBJ2-1, is DGGITQSPKYLFRKEGQNVTLSCEQNLNHDAMYWYRQDPGQGLRLIYYSQIVNDFQKGDIAEGYSVSREKKESFPLTVTSAQKNPTAFYLCASSIRAGDYNEQFFGPGTRLTVL.

In this sample, this clonotype turned up a few times. This CDR3 is CAISTAEGSGYTF. The CDR3 DNA is TGTGCCATCAGCACAGCGGAGGGCAGTGGCTACACCTTC. The chain employs TRBV10-3 and TRBJ1-2; the D is unclear. Between the trimmed V and J ends, which lost 6 bases and 7 bases, there was a span of 15 bases. Germline V gives CDR1 ENHRY, CDR2 SYGVKD. This CDR3 has 13 amino acids.

This clonotype was detected ten times or more. V gene TRBV3-1 combines with J gene TRBJ1-1, with TRBD1 matching 7 bases. The junction had 1 base not matched to a gene; V was cut back by 2 bases and J by 4 bases. This CDR3 is built from 13 residues. The germline CDR1 and CDR2 sequences are LGHDT and YNNKEL (reference sequence). DNA for the CDR3: TGTGCCAGCAGCCAATCAGGGGGCACTGAAGCTTTCTTT. As protein: CASSQSGGTEAFF.

At least ten counts were recorded for this clonotype. The CDR3 DNA reads TGTGCCAGCAGTTTATGGGGTCCTGACCAGCCCCAGCATTTT. This codes for CASSLWGPDQPQHF. The rearrangement joins TRBV27 to TRBJ1-5; D gene uncertain. The CDR3 consists of 14 residues. V shed 1 base and J shed 7 bases, with 11 bases lying between them. Germline assignment: CDR1 MNHEY and CDR2 SMNVEV (reference sequence).

This clonotype was found many times. The rearrangement uses TRBV5-5 and TRBJ2-7, with D perhaps given as TRBD1 or TRBD2 (5 bases each). V lost 5 bases and J lost 1, with 19 bases in between. Germline lookup yields CDR1 SGHKS and CDR2 YYEKEE (reference sequence). The CDR3 is 16 amino acids. The chain's CDR3 is CASRRGQGEVSYEQYF. The CDR3 DNA is TGTGCCAGCAGGCGTGGTCAGGGAGAGGTATCCTACGAGCAGTACTTC.

This clonotype was seen at least ten times. This chain joins TRBV27 and TRBJ1-6; D gene ambiguous. Germline CDR1 is MNHEY and CDR2 is SMNVEV (reference sequence). The germline V and J ends were trimmed by 3 bases and 5 bases, with 5 bases remaining between them. The CDR3 is 13 residues long. The CDR3 sequence: CASSFTHNSPLHF. CDR3 DNA: TGTGCCAGCAGTTTTACCCATAATTCACCCCTCCACTTT.

The sample holds many counts of this clonotype. Relative to the germline gene, one junction end is altered; a read error may explain this. V gene TRBV4-2 combines with J gene TRBJ1-2; D remains unclear. The CDR3 is 16 amino acids. In germline, CDR1 is LGHNA, CDR2 YNFKEQ. For the CDR3, the DNA is TGTGCCAGCAGCCAAGATAATTCTGGAACTAATTATGGCTACACCTTC. This encodes CASSQDNSGTNYGYTF.

Turning to this clonotype: This could be a read error, since a much larger clone is one nucleotide away. This chain links TRBV5-1 with TRBJ2-7; 11 bases are a match to TRBD2. The length of the CDR3 is 15 residues. CDR1 is SGHRS and CDR2 is YFSETQ in the germline V gene. The V gene end was trimmed by 4 bases and the J gene end by 7 bases; junction bases not matched to a gene: 10. The CDR3 bases are TGCGCCAGCAGCCTTGACGGGACTAGCGGCGAAGAGCAGTACTTC. It specifies CASSLDGTSGEEQYF.

This chain uses TRBV7-9 with TRBJ2-3, with 11 bases fitting TRBD2. V shed 1 base and J 2 bases; nucleotides not matched to a gene: 2. Germline-derived CDR1 and CDR2 are SEHNR and FQNEAQ (reference sequence). This CDR3 has 16 residues. DNA for the CDR3: TGTGCCAGCAGCTTAGAGACTAGCGGGGTCACAGATACGCAGTATTTT. This sequence encodes CASSLETSGVTDTQYF.

This clonotype showed up many times. The chain links TRBV20-1 to TRBJ1-1; the D is unclear. V lost 1 base and J 5 bases, leaving 11 bases between the germline ends. Germline values: CDR1 DFQATT, CDR2 SNEGSKA (reference sequence). The CDR3 extends over 13 amino acids. The CDR3 DNA follows: TGCAGTGCTAGAGTAGGGTCGGAGACTGAAGCTTTCTTT. Translated: CSARVGSETEAFF.

The sample holds many counts of this clonotype. Possible read error: a much larger clone is one base away. The final CDR3 position lacks the conserved phenylalanine or tryptophan, pointing to a likely read error. The gene calls are TRBV29-1 and TRBJ1-1, with D possibly TRBD1 on 6 matching bases. V was clipped by 5 bases and J by 4 bases, with 11 bases between them. Germline CDR1 is SQVTM and CDR2 is ANQGSEA. The CDR3 length is 12 residues. The CDR3 protein is CSVNRDGTEAFC. Here the CDR3 DNA reads TGCAGCGTTAACAGGGATGGCACTGAAGCTTTCTGT.

In this sample, this clonotype turned up many times. The rearrangement joins TRBV20-1 to TRBJ2-5, with TRBD1 as a possible D gene (5 bases). Trimming cost V 7 bases and J 6 bases, with 27 bases left between them. In germline, CDR1 is DFQATT, CDR2 SNEGSKA (reference sequence). The CDR3 length is 16 residues. The CDR3, as DNA: TGCAGTGTTAGGGGCGAAGAAACCTTTTATCACAAGACCCAGTACTTC. This sequence encodes CSVRGEETFYHKTQYF.

This clonotype was observed at least ten times. The CDR3 sequence is CASSTPGEFYGYTF. In DNA, the CDR3 is TGTGCCAGCAGCACTCCAGGGGAATTCTATGGCTACACCTTC. The rearrangement joins TRBV7-2 to TRBJ1-2; D is perhaps TRBD1 (6 bases). The CDR3 length is 14 residues. CDR1 and CDR2 (germline): SGHTA, FQGNSA. Trimming pared 5 bases from V and 4 bases from J, leaving 14 bases between.

This clonotype was counted at least ten times. The chain combines TRBV11-2 with TRBJ2-3; D is tentatively TRBD1 or TRBD2 (6 bases each). CDR3 size: 14 residues. Per germline, CDR1 SGHAT and CDR2 FQNNGV. V was shortened by 0 bases and J by 7 bases, with 11 bases between the two germline ends. The CDR3 DNA reads TGTGCCAGCAGCTTAGAGTTGGGGGGCCATACGCAGTATTTT. Protein: CASSLELGGHTQYF.

This clonotype came up many times. The chain links TRBV6-2 or TRBV6-3 to TRBJ2-2; D gene uncertain. Between the trimmed V and J ends, which lost 6 bases and 0 bases, there was a span of 5 bases. Looked up from germline, CDR1 is MNHEY and CDR2 is SVGEGT. The CDR3 has 13 amino acids. The CDR3 spells CASRLTNTGELFF. The CDR3 DNA reads as TGTGCCAGCAGATTAACGAACACCGGGGAGCTGTTTTTT.

This clonotype was seen repeatedly, ten times or more. The genes are TRBV5-1 and TRBJ2-7, with D uncertain. The CDR3 totals 13 residues. Trimming removed 1 base from V and 0 bases from J, with 5 bases in between. Per the germline V gene, CDR1 is SGHRS and CDR2 is YFSETQ. The CDR3 nucleotides are TGCGCCAGCAGCTTGCCGGCCTCCTACGAGCAGTACTTC. This encodes CASSLPASYEQYF. Full variable domain (outside the CDR3, taken from reference TRBV5-1 and TRBJ2-7): KAGVTQTPRYLIKTRGQQVTLSCSPISGHRSVSWYQQTPGQGLQFLFEYFSETQRNKGNFPGRFSGRQFSNSRSEMNVSTLELGDSALYLCASSLPASYEQYFGPGTRLTVT.

This clonotype was seen repeatedly, ten times or more. This chain links TRBV12-3 or TRBV12-4 with TRBJ2-3; 9 nucleotides align to TRBD2. Unmatched junction bases numbered 0, after V lost 2 bases and J lost 3 bases. This CDR3 spans 14 amino acids. The CDR3 DNA reads TGTGCCAGCAGTTTACTAGCGGGGACAGATACGCAGTATTTT. The encoded protein is CASSLLAGTDTQYF.

This clonotype was detected many times. The chain joins TRBV5-6 to TRBJ2-5; 10 bases line up with TRBD2. Germline-derived CDR1 and CDR2 are SGHDT and YYEEEE. This CDR3 has 15 residues. Trimming took 2 bases from V and 5 from J; bases not matched to a gene: 6. The CDR3 region has the DNA TGTGCCAGCAGCTTATTTGTACTAGCGGGGGAGACCCAGTACTTC. Its protein product is CASSLFVLAGETQYF.

This clonotype was observed at least ten times. The chain is built from TRBV18 and TRBJ1-1; D is undetermined. Germline CDR1 and CDR2: KGHSH and LQKENI. V was cut by 5 bases and J by 10 bases, with 14 bases left in between. The CDR3 sequence is 12 residues long. The CDR3 region is CASSDPRDGAFF. The CDR3 DNA sequence: TGTGCCAGCTCAGACCCTCGAGACGGAGCTTTCTTT.

This clonotype was counted only a few times. The V and J genes are TRBV20-1 and TRBJ2-7, with 8 positions matching TRBD1. The germline V gene has CDR1 DFQATT and CDR2 SNEGSKA (reference sequence). With 6 bases clipped from V and 3 bases from J, the junction kept 10 bases outside the gene matches. This CDR3 is built from 14 residues. The CDR3 loop reads CSAGRDRSLYEQYF. The CDR3, as DNA: TGCAGTGCCGGGCGGGACAGGAGCCTCTACGAGCAGTACTTC.

This clonotype was seen repeatedly, ten times or more. The V gene is TRBV27, the J gene TRBJ1-5; TRBD1 matches at 8 bases. The CDR3 totals 15 residues. Germline lookup yields CDR1 MNHEY and CDR2 SMNVEV (reference sequence). V gave up 7 bases and J gave up 1 base; unmatched junction bases: 6. CDR3 in amino acids: CASTRTGNSNQPQHF. The CDR3, as DNA: TGTGCCAGCACCCGGACAGGGAACAGCAATCAGCCCCAGCATTTT.

This clonotype was detected only a few times. V usage is TRBV14 and J usage is TRBJ2-5; the match to TRBD2 covers 7 bases. The CDR3 length is 14 residues. The germline V gene encodes CDR1 SGHDN and CDR2 FVKESK. V lost 5 bases to trimming and J lost 2 bases; unmatched junction nucleotides: 5. The CDR3, as DNA: TGTGCCAGCAGCGGCCGGGGGGTACAAGAGACCCAGTACTTC. It codes for CASSGRGVQETQYF.

The table lists this clonotype with many counts. J is TRBJ2-5 and V is TRBV24-1; D might be TRBD2 (6 bases). This CDR3 spans 13 amino acids. Germline assignment: CDR1 KGHDR and CDR2 SFDVKD. Trimming left V 5 bases short and J 2 bases short, with 8 bases between. CDR3 nucleotides: TGTGCCACCAGTGCGGGGACTCAAGAGACCCAGTACTTC. It codes for CATSAGTQETQYF.

This clonotype has a count of ten or more. The V and J genes are TRBV6-5 and TRBJ1-1; the D gene is possibly TRBD1 (5 bases). CDR1 and CDR2 from the germline V gene are MNHEY and SVGAGI. Trimming took off 4 bases at V and 5 bases at J, with 14 bases between the two ends. This CDR3 spans 14 amino acids. CDR3 sequence (DNA): TGTGCCAGCAGTTCTGGGCCAGGGATGACTGAAGCTTTCTTT. This gives the protein CASSSGPGMTEAFF.